This T cell receptor beta chain was captured by sequencing in a study of shared clonotypes between healthy human individuals. The DNA input per sorted-subset replicate PCR was 200 ng, corresponding to 25,000 to 35,000 T cell genomes. Only in-frame clones appear in the TCRdb table, and some are missing; sequencing was by immunoSEQ multiplex PCR. Among some 1,100,000 clones, around three quarters were seen once, and the ten largest hold more than 0.45%. Germline V CDR1 and CDR2: LNHDA, SQIVND (reference sequence). The V and J ends lost 11 bases and 3 bases respectively, with 13 bases between them. CDR3 length: 12 amino acids.

The chain combines TRBV19 with TRBJ2-5, with D perhaps matching TRBD2 (5 bases). The TCR was taken from a man between 18 and 35 years old in good health. Some clones in this sample may be carry-over from other donors' samples. The sequencing input was memory CD4+ T cells from PBMCs. The subset was: CD45RA-negative fraction. Here the CDR3 reads CASPADEETQYF. CDR3 sequence (DNA): TGTGCCTCTCCAGCGGACGAAGAGACCCAGTACTTC. The variable domain in full, with the rest retrieved from reference TRBV19 and TRBJ2-5, is DGGITQSPKYLFRKEGQNVTLSCEQNLNHDAMYWYRQDPGQGLRLIYYSQIVNDFQKGDIAEGYSVSREKKESFPLTVTSAQKNPTAFYLCASPADEETQYFGPGTRLLVL.